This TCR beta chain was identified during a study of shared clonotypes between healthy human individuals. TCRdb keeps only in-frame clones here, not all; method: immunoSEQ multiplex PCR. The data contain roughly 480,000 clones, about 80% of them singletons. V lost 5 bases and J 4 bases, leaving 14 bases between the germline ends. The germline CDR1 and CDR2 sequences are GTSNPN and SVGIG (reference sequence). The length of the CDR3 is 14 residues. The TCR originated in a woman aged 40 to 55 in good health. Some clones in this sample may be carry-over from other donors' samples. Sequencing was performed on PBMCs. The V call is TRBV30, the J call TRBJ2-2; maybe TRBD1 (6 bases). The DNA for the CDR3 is TGTGCCTGGGAGAAGTACAGGGTCACCGGGGAGCTGTTTTTT. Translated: CAWEKYRVTGELFF.